Below are 18 T cell receptor beta chains sequenced from a single sample in a study of blood T cells in healthy people across ages. Next came a second PCR, run for about 7 to 12 cycles, which used a sample-barcoded 5' primer along with a J-beta primer mix. TCRdb reprocessed the 5' RACE reads with MiXCR, giving one entry per CDR3 protein. This table holds about 570,000 distinct CDR3 sequences, about 29% found once. The same data also went into a second study, on T cells of mothers and their children.

The specimen was blood. The receptors here all came from a boy between 2 and 10 years old in good health.

This chain joins TRBV4-1 and TRBJ1-4; D call uncertain. V lost 0 bases to trimming and J lost 7 bases, with 12 bases between them. CDR3 size: 15 residues. Per germline, CDR1 MGHRA and CDR2 YSYEKL. CDR3 sequence (DNA): TGCGCCAGCAGCCAAGAGACTGCTGCAGGTGAAAAACTGTTTTTT. The encoded protein is CASSQETAAGEKLFF.

Comments on this clonotype: One junction end does not reproduce the germline sequence, and a read error may be involved. The J gene is TRBJ2-7, the V gene TRBV20-1, with D unresolved. The germline gives CDR1 DFQATT, CDR2 SNEGSKA (reference sequence). The CDR3 is made up of 16 amino acids. The CDR3 is CSARPNRANHYYGQYF. CDR3 bases: TGCAGTGCTAGACCGAACCGAGCGAATCATTACTACGGGCAGTACTTC.

The chain joins TRBV19 to TRBJ2-7, with 11 positions matching TRBD2. TRBJ2-1 explains the end of the DNA better; the J call may be wrong. The germline gives CDR1 LNHDA, CDR2 SQIVND (reference sequence). The CDR3 is 15 residues long. The CDR3 coding sequence is TGTGCCAGTAGTATTCTAGCGGGAGGCGGCAATGAGCAGTTCTTC. Translated, it gives CASSILAGGGNEQFF.

This clonotype showed up just a few times. The rearrangement uses TRBV7-6 and TRBJ2-5; D call uncertain. The CDR3 runs to 16 residues. CDR1 SGHVS and CDR2 FNYEAQ come from the germline V gene. Trimming left V 1 base short and J 2 bases short, with 14 bases between. The CDR3 protein is CASSLEPSRKQETQYF. In DNA, the CDR3 is TGTGCCAGCAGCTTAGAGCCCAGCAGAAAACAAGAGACCCAGTACTTC.

The chain links TRBV15 to TRBJ2-5; TRBD2 might be the D (5 bases). This CDR3 comprises 16 residues. Germline V lookup: CDR1 LNHNV, CDR2 YYDKDF (reference sequence). Trimming cost V 3 bases and J 2 bases, with 16 bases left between them. In DNA, the CDR3 is TGTGCCACCAGCAGGGAGGCACTAGGGCCGCAAGAGACCCAGTACTTC. It yields the protein CATSREALGPQETQYF.

The chain carries TRBV4-1 and TRBJ2-1; 9 positions agree with TRBD2. Germline CDR1 MGHRA, CDR2 YSYEKL. The CDR3 has 17 amino acids. With 0 bases clipped from V and 4 bases from J, the junction kept 7 bases outside the gene matches. DNA of the CDR3: TGCGCCAGCAGCCAAGACCGAGCGGCGGGGGGGTACAATGAGCAGTTCTTC. This codes for CASSQDRAAGGYNEQFF.

This clonotype was found a few times. The chain joins TRBV20-1 to TRBJ2-1, with D hard to call. Germline CDR1 DFQATT, CDR2 SNEGSKA (reference sequence). Deletions cut 3 bases from V and 0 bases from J, with 9 bases between. The CDR3 extends over 14 amino acids. CDR3 in DNA: TGCAGTGCTAGGATGGCGTACTCCTACAATGAGCAGTTCTTC. It codes for CSARMAYSYNEQFF.

The chain has TRBV12-5 and TRBJ2-1; TRBD2 aligns across 7 bases. The DNA end lines up better with TRBJ2-5; the J call may be wrong. CDR1 and CDR2 from the germline V gene are LGHNT and FRNRAP. This CDR3 has 16 amino acids. CDR3 DNA sequence: TGTGCTAGTGGTTTTAGGACTAGTGTCGTAGTGGAGACCCAGTACTTC. Amino acids: CASGFRTSVVVETQYF.

This clonotype was counted between two and nine times. The CDR3 region is CASSLSTRGPNEQFF. The CDR3 DNA follows: TGTGCCAGTAGTTTGTCGACCAGGGGACCGAATGAGCAGTTCTTC. The V and J genes are TRBV19 and TRBJ2-7; D might be TRBD1 (6 bases). TRBJ2-1 matches the DNA end more closely, so the J call is doubtful. CDR3 length: 15 residues. CDR1 LNHDA and CDR2 SQIVND come from the germline V gene (reference sequence).

This clonotype was observed a handful of times. The chain joins TRBV10-3 to TRBJ2-5, with TRBD2 identical over 7 bases. The CDR3 covers 14 residues. The V segment lost 3 bases and the J segment 4 bases; nucleotides outside the gene matches: 5. The V gene's germline CDR1 is ENHRY and CDR2 SYGVKD. This CDR3 reads CAISDSSGRETQYF. CDR3 sequence (DNA): TGTGCCATCAGTGACTCTAGCGGACGAGAGACCCAGTACTTC.

Only a few counts were recorded for this clonotype. This chain uses TRBV7-9 with TRBJ2-4; D gene unclear. The CDR3 runs to 14 residues. The V end was cut by 1 base, the J end by 12 bases, with 16 bases between. Germline CDR1 reads SEHNR; CDR2 reads FQNEAQ (reference sequence). The CDR3 loop is CASSLVRDNPNQYF. In DNA, the CDR3 is TGTGCCAGCAGCTTAGTACGTGATAACCCCAATCAGTACTTC. The full variable domain, with the rest looked up from reference TRBV7-9 and TRBJ2-4, is DTGVSQNPRHKITKRGQNVTFRCDPISEHNRLYWYRQTLGQGPEFLTYFQNEAQLEKSRLLSDRFSAERPKGSFSTLEIQRTEQGDSAMYLCASSLVRDNPNQYFGAGTRLSVL.

This clonotype was detected a few times. For the CDR3, the DNA is TGCGCCAGCGGCCGACTCGACAGCGGGAGGGTAGATACGCAGTATTTT. Translating gives CASGRLDSGRVDTQYF. This chain uses TRBV5-1 with TRBJ2-3, with 10 bases fitting TRBD2. The J segment lost 5 bases and the V segment lost 7 bases, leaving 13 bases of the junction unmatched. The CDR3 length is 16 residues. In germline, CDR1 is SGHRS, CDR2 YFSETQ.

As regards this clonotype: One end of the junction is discordant with germline, which a read error may explain. This chain joins TRBV7-7 and TRBJ2-5, with 11 nucleotides matching TRBD2. Germline assignment: CDR1 SSHAT and CDR2 FNYEAQ (reference sequence). The CDR3 spans 15 residues. CDR3 coding DNA: TGTGCTAGCAGCATTAGCGGGGGGGCCGGAGAGACCCAGTACTTC. This codes for CASSISGGAGETQYF.

This clonotype has only a few counts. This chain's CDR3 is CSARGQLTNEKLFF. The CDR3 DNA follows: TGCAGTGCTAGGGGACAGCTAACTAATGAAAAACTGTTTTTT. The chain carries TRBV20-1 and TRBJ1-4; TRBD1 aligns across 7 bases. Per germline, CDR1 DFQATT and CDR2 SNEGSKA (reference sequence). V shed 3 bases, J shed 1 base, and the junction held 2 bases outside the gene matches. This CDR3 has 14 residues.

This chain uses TRBV6-5 with TRBJ1-2; a weak D match, TRBD1 (6 bases). The CDR3 is 15 amino acids. V was trimmed by 3 bases and J by 5 bases, leaving 16 bases between them. Looked up from germline, CDR1 is MNHEY and CDR2 is SVGAGI. The CDR3 here is CASSYGTRQGYGYTF. CDR3 nucleotides: TGTGCCAGCAGTTATGGGACACGGCAGGGGTATGGCTACACCTTC.

The chain uses TRBV20-1 and TRBJ2-5, with D uncertain. The CDR3 has 10 amino acids. Germline loops: CDR1 DFQATT, CDR2 SNEGSKA (reference sequence). CDR3 coding DNA: TGCAGGGGCAGGAAGGAGACCCAGTACTTC. This translates into CRGRKETQYF.

This chain connects TRBV4-2 to TRBJ2-3; D remains unclear. This CDR3 spans 14 amino acids. V was clipped by 5 bases and J by 5 bases, with 14 bases between them. Per germline, CDR1 LGHNA and CDR2 YNFKEQ. This CDR3 is CASSKKMGKDTQYF. Written as DNA, the CDR3 is TGTGCCAGCAGCAAAAAGATGGGGAAAGATACGCAGTATTTT.

V usage is TRBV19 and J usage is TRBJ2-7, with D unresolved. Trimming took off 3 bases at V and 0 bases at J, with 9 bases between the two ends. The CDR3 spans 14 residues. CDR1 is LNHDA, CDR2 SQIVND, per germline (reference sequence). CDR3 residues: CASSIAGFSYEQYF. The CDR3 nucleotides are TGTGCCAGTAGTATCGCCGGCTTCTCCTACGAGCAGTACTTC.